Listed below are T cell receptor beta chains from one sample, sequenced in a study of shared T cell receptors in the human thymus. Some clones are missing from TCRdb's copy, which holds only in-frame ones; the method was immunoSEQ multiplex PCR. Altogether tens of thousands of clones are present, around 96% being singletons, with the ten largest covering about 0.03%. Sequencing was performed on thymocytes. Receptors originate from a human donor. The CDR3 runs from the conserved cysteine through the conserved F or W. The D gene is left open where the match is weak.

J gene	D gene	V gene	CDR3 protein
TRBJ2-1	NA	TRBV2	CASLDYKSSYNEQFF
TRBJ2-2	NA	TRBV18	CASSPISGELFF
TRBJ1-1	NA	TRBV9	CASSVVGGMGLLNTEAFF
TRBJ2-1	NA	TRBV9	CASSVEEEGGCEQFF
TRBJ2-3	TRBD2	TRBV5-4	CASSLESGGAVSPSTDTQYF
TRBJ2-2	NA	TRBV5-1	CASRRSGELFF
TRBJ1-6	NA	TRBV30	CASSGLTRDSPLHF
TRBJ2-5	NA	TRBV2	CASFLFLQETQYF
TRBJ2-7	TRBD1	TRBV18	CASSPGWTGIHEQYF
TRBJ1-6	NA	TRBV7-2	CARNRGRVQRPPPPLHF
TRBJ2-7	TRBD2	TRBV27	CASSLWGLAGTLEEQYF
TRBJ1-2	NA	TRBV14	CASSPGLRANYGYTF
TRBJ1-1	TRBD1	TRBV23-1	CASKSSMGTGVMNTEAFF
TRBJ1-5	NA	TRBV6-6	CASSYHDMPTNQPQHF
TRBJ2-7	TRBD2	TRBV27	CASSLLWRGGRSEQYF
TRBJ2-5	NA	TRBV27	CASSLYSGIPKETQYF
TRBJ2-6	NA	TRBV28	CASSLRTRGNVLTF
TRBJ2-7	NA	TRBV10-1	CASRPVGTYEQYF
TRBJ1-1	TRBD1	TRBV5-4	CASRPRPRQGWYTEAFF
TRBJ2-7	TRBD2	TRBV5-8	CASSLTRIGGGVSYEQYF
TRBJ2-7	TRBD1	TRBV5-1	CASSLEGAAYEQYF
TRBJ2-7	TRBD1	TRBV18	CASSPAGQVKYEQYF
TRBJ2-5	TRBD2	TRBV10-3	CAIGLADQETQYF
TRBJ2-1	TRBD2	TRBV19	CASSIETGLAGASSYNEQFF
TRBJ2-1	TRBD2	TRBV6-5	CASSYPSGTPYNEQFF
TRBJ2-3	NA	TRBV14	CASSQDRRDDTQYF
TRBJ2-5	NA	TRBV2	CASSRFRTEQETQYF
TRBJ2-3	NA	TRBV4-3	CASSQDTGGLTPSTDTQYF
TRBJ1-1	TRBD1	TRBV5-8	CASSLRIGTGGPRKDTEAFF
TRBJ1-5	NA	TRBV23-1	CASTRTPSNQPQHF
TRBJ1-1	NA	TRBV28	CASSSPQASFEAFF
TRBJ2-1	NA	TRBV4-3	CASSQVGNEQFF
TRBJ2-4	NA	TRBV19	CASSIGYRARELAKNIQYF
TRBJ1-2	NA	TRBV18	CASSPEKNYGYTF
TRBJ2-3	TRBD2	TRBV27	CASSSRLAGGTDTQYF
TRBJ1-6	NA	TRBV5-6	CASSHMGPWGYNSPLHF
TRBJ2-7	NA	TRBV6-5	CASRSDRFSYEQYF
TRBJ1-4	NA	TRBV18	CASSPEAVNEKLFF
TRBJ1-5	NA	TRBV2	CASSVVVDNQPQHF
TRBJ1-1	NA	TRBV10-3	CAISVQGRREAFF
TRBJ2-5	TRBD2	TRBV7-7	CASSLGGSGETQYF
TRBJ1-2	NA	TRBV19	CASSPRTSPNGYTF
TRBJ1-2	TRBD1	TRBV7-2	CASSPEKGQGYGYTF
TRBJ1-1	NA	TRBV12-5	CASGSRQRVNTEAFF
TRBJ2-5	NA	TRBV29-1	CSARGTVRQETQYF
TRBJ1-6	TRBD1	TRBV13	CASSLRTGGPFSHNSPLHF
TRBJ1-6	NA	TRBV18	CASSPHPLGLPVRHNSPLHF
TRBJ2-3	NA	TRBV6-1	CASTLGGADTDTQYF
TRBJ1-5	TRBD1	TRBV6-1	CASRPRTGVNQPQHF
TRBJ1-2	NA	TRBV15	CATSKELGQLEKNPYGYTF
TRBJ1-1	NA	TRBV6-1	CASTTERHLNTEAFF
TRBJ2-2	TRBD1	TRBV9	CASTKGQRANTGELFF
TRBJ2-7	NA	TRBV28	CASSFLIRDGNYEQYF
TRBJ2-2	NA	TRBV5-1	CASSTETHVTGELFF